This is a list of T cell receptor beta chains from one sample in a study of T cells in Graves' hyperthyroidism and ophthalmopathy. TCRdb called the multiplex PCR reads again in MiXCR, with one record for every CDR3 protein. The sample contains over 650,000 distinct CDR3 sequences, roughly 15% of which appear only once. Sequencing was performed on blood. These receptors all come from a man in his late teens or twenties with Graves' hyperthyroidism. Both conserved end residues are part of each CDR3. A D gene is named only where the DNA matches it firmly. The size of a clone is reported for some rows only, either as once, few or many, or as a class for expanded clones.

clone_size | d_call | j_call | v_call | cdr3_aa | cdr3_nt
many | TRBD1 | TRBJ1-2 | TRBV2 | CASSDGTGSRHGYTF | TGTGCCAGCAGTGATGGGACAGGGAGTAGGCATGGCTACACCTTC
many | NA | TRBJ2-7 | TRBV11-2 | CASSLLGAQSSYEQYF | TGTGCCAGCAGCTTACTGGGGGCGCAAAGCTCCTACGAGCAGTACTTC
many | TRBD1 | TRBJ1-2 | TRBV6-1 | CASRVGLWTGEYGYTF | TGTGCCAGCAGAGTCGGACTTTGGACAGGGGAGTATGGCTACACCTTC
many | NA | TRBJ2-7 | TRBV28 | CASSPGSVSYEQYF | TGTGCCAGCAGTCCGGGCTCGGTCTCCTACGAGCAGTACTTC
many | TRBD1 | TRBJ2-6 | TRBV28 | CASSRRTGGVGANVLTF | TGTGCCAGCAGCCGACGGACAGGGGGCGTTGGGGCCAACGTCCTGACTTTC
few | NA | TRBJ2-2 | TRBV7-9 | CASSLLTKRNTGELFF | TGTGCCAGCAGCTTATTAACCAAGCGGAACACCGGGGAGCTGTTTTTT
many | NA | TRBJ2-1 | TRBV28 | CASTRLQQRQFF | TGTGCCAGTACCCGCCTCCAGCAAAGGCAGTTCTTC
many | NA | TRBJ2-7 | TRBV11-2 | CASSPLRRGEQYF | TGTGCCAGCAGCCCCCTCCGCAGAGGCGAGCAGTACTTC
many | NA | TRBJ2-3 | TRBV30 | CAWSVASAYTDTQYF | TGTGCCTGGAGCGTCGCTAGCGCCTACACAGATACGCAGTATTTT
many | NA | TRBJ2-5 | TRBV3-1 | CASSHLDRGPKGETQYF | TGTGCCAGCAGCCACCTAGACCGGGGTCCGAAGGGAGAGACCCAGTACTTC
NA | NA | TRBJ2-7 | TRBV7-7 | CASSPRDKTYEQYF | TGTGCTAGCAGCCCCCGGGACAAAACCTACGAGCAGTACTTC
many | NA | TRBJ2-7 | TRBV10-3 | CAISELGARYEQYF | TGTGCCATCAGTGAGTTGGGGGCCCGCTACGAGCAGTACTTC
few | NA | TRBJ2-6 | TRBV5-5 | CASSWWRASGANVLTF | TGTGCCAGCAGTTGGTGGAGGGCCTCTGGGGCCAACGTCCTGACTTTC
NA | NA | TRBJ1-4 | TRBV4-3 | CASSQEGGATNEKLFF | TGCGCCAGCAGCCAAGAGGGGGGCGCAACTAATGAAAAACTGTTTTTT
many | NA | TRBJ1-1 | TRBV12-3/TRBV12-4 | CASSFIQNTEAFF | TGTGCCAGCAGTTTTATACAGAACACTGAAGCTTTCTTT
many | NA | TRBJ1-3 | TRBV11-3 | CASSLGYTIYF | TGTGCCAGCAGCTTGGGATACACCATATATTTT
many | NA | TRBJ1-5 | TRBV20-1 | CSARGTADQPQHF | TGCAGTGCTAGAGGAACGGCGGATCAGCCCCAGCATTTT
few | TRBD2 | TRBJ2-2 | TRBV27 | CASSSPGLAGLNTGELFF | TGTGCCAGCAGTTCACCGGGACTAGCGGGGCTGAACACCGGGGAGCTGTTTTTT
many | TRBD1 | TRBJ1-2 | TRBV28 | CASSDAGGPNYGYTF | TGTGCCAGCAGTGACGCAGGGGGGCCTAACTATGGCTACACCTTC
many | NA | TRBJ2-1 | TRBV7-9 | CASSWNDNEQFF | TGTGCCAGCAGCTGGAACGACAATGAGCAGTTCTTC
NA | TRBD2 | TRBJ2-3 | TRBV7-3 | CASSLYGTSGPTDTQYF | TGTGCCAGCAGCTTATATGGGACTAGCGGGCCCACAGATACGCAGTATTTT
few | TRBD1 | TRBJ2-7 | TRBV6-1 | CAGTKTGSVDEQYF | TGTGCCGGGACCAAGACAGGGTCGGTCGACGAGCAGTACTTC
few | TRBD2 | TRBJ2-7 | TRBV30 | CAWSVRGGRALIPYEQYF | TGTGCCTGGAGTGTACGGGGCGGGAGGGCCCTTATACCCTACGAGCAGTACTTC
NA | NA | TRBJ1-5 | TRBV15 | CATSRDPRSNQPQHF | TGTGCCACCAGCAGAGATCCCAGATCCAATCAGCCCCAGCATTTT
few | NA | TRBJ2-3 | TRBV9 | CASSVRLNSDTQYF | TGTGCCAGCAGCGTCCGACTCAATAGCGATACGCAGTATTTT
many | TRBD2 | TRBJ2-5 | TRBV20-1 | CSARDRSLAGFGETQYF | TGCAGTGCTAGAGATCGGTCACTAGCGGGATTCGGAGAGACCCAGTACTTC
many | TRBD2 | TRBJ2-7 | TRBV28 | CASSPSGRYYEQYF | TGTGCCAGCAGCCCAAGCGGGAGGTACTACGAGCAGTACTTC
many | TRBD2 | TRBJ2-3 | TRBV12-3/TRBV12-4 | CASSLGLAGGSTDTQYF | TGTGCCAGCAGTTTGGGACTAGCGGGAGGGAGCACAGATACGCAGTATTTT
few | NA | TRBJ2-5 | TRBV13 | CASSAREGQQETQYF | TGTGCCAGCAGCGCGAGGGAGGGACAGCAAGAGACCCAGTACTTC
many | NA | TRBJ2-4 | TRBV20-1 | CSARIVDAKNIQYF | TGCAGTGCTAGGATCGTGGACGCCAAAAACATTCAGTACTTC
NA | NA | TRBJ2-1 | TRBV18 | CASSLPPSREQFF | TGTGCCAGCTCACTCCCCCCCTCTAGGGAGCAGTTCTTC
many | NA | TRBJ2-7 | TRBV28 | CASGQTYEQYF | TGTGCCAGCGGACAGACCTACGAGCAGTACTTC
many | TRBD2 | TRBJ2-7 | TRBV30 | CAWSGVGGDEQYF | TGTGCCTGGAGTGGGGTGGGGGGGGACGAGCAGTACTTC
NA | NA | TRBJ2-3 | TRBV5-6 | CASSSGGQLLYTDTQYF | TGTGCCAGCAGCTCCGGTGGGCAGCTCCTTTACACAGATACGCAGTATTTT
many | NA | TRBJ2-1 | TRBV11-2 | CASVEGRAANEQFF | TGTGCCAGCGTAGAAGGGAGAGCGGCCAATGAGCAGTTCTTC
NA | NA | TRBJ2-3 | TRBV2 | CASAGLPDTQYF | TGTGCCAGCGCGGGACTTCCCGATACGCAGTATTTT
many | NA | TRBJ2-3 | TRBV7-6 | CASSSLPFTDTQYF | TGTGCCAGCAGCTCCCTTCCCTTCACAGATACGCAGTATTTT
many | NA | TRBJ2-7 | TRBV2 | CAAARLLGEQYF | TGTGCCGCTGCGCGGCTGCTGGGCGAGCAGTACTTC
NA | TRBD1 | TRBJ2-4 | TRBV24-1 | CATSDWDRGDIQYF | TGTGCCACCAGTGATTGGGACAGGGGAGACATTCAGTACTTC
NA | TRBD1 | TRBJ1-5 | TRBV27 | CASSPWDRGTNQPQHF | TGTGCCAGCAGTCCCTGGGACAGGGGAACAAATCAGCCCCAGCATTTT
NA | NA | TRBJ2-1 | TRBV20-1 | CSALLNNEQFF | TGCAGTGCCCTCCTTAACAATGAGCAGTTCTTC
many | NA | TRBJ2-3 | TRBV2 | CASTLRSYSTDTQYF | TGTGCCAGCACGCTGCGCTCCTATAGCACAGATACGCAGTATTTT
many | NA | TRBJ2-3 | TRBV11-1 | CASSYDKSTDTQYF | TGTGCCAGCAGCTACGACAAAAGCACAGATACGCAGTATTTT